There are a few counts of the clone carrying this T cell receptor (beta chain). Trimming stripped 0 bases from V and 0 bases from J, with 17 bases between. Germline V gene data show CDR1 as SQVTM and CDR2 as ANQGSEA. This CDR3 is built from 17 residues. The sample is drawn from a study of blood T cell repertoires in COVID-19. Measured with immunoSEQ multiplex PCR; TCRdb has only the in-frame clones, and not every one. The sample yields 140,000 to 150,000 clones, 87% seen once. The chain employs TRBV29-1 and TRBJ1-1; D is undetermined. The sequenced material came from PBMCs or T cells enriched from blood (not recorded which). The TCR originated in a man in his 60s who had recovered from COVID-19. In nucleotides, the CDR3 is TGCAGCGTTGAAGATGTGGTCACGGGTGCGTTGAACACTGAAGCTTTCTTT. Amino acid sequence: CSVEDVVTGALNTEAFF. Drawing the rest from reference TRBV29-1 and TRBJ1-1, the complete variable domain is SAVISQKPSRDICQRGTSLTIQCQVDSQVTMMFWYRQQPGQSLTLIATANQGSEATYESGFVIDKFPISRPNLTFSTLTVSNMSPEDSSIYLCSVEDVVTGALNTEAFFGQGTRLTVV.